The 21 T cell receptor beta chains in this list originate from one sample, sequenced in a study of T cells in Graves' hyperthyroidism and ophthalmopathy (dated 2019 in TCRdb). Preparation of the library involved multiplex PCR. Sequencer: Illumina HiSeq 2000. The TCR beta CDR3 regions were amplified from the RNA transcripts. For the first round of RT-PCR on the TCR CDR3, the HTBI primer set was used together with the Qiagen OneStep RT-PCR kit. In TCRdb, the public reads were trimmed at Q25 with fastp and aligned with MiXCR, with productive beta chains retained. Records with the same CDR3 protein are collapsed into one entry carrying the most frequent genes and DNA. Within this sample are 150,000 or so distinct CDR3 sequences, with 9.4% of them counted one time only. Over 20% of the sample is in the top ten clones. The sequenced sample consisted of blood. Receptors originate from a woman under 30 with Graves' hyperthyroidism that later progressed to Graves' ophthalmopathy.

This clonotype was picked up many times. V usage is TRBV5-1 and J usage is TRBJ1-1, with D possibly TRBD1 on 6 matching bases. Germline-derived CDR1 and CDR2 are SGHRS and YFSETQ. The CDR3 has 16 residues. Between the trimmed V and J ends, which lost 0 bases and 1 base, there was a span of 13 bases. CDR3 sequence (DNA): TGCGCCAGCAGCTTGGGGGTGGGGACAAGGAACACTGAAGCTTTCTTT. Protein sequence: CASSLGVGTRNTEAFF.

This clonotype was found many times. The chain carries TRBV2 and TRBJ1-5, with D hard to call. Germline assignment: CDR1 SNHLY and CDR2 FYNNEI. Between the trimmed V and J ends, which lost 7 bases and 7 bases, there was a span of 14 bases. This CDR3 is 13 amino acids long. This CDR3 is CASNRGTPQPQHF. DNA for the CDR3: TGTGCCAGCAACCGGGGAACCCCACAGCCCCAGCATTTT. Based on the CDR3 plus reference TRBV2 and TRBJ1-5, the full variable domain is EPEVTQTPSHQVTQMGQEVILRCVPISNHLYFYWYRQILGQKVEFLVSFYNNEISEKSEIFDDQFSVERPDGSNFTLKIRSTKLEDSAMYFCASNRGTPQPQHFGDGTRLSIL.

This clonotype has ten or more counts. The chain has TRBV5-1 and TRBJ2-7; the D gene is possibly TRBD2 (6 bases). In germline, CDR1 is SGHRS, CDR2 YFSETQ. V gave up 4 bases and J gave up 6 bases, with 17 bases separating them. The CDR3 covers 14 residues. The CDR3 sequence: CASSRRGNPREQYF. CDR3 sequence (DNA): TGCGCCAGCAGCAGGAGGGGCAACCCCCGCGAGCAGTACTTC.

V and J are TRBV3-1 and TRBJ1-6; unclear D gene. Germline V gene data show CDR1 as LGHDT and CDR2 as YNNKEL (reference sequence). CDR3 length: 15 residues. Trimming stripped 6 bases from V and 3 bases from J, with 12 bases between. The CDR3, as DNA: TGTGCCAGCAGTCCTTTCGGGAGCTATAATTCACCCCTCCACTTT. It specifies CASSPFGSYNSPLHF.

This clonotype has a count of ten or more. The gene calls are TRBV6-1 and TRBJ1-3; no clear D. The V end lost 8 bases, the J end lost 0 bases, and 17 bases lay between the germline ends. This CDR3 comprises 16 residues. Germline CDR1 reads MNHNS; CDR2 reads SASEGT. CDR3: CASGPSSRPSGNTIYF. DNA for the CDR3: TGTGCCAGCGGTCCCTCCTCGAGACCCTCTGGAAACACCATATATTTT.

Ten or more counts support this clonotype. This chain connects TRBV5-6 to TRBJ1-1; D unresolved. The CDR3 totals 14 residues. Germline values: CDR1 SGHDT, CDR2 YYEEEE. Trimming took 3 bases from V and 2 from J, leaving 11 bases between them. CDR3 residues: CASSWGTLNTEAFF. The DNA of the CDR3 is TGTGCCAGCAGCTGGGGAACGTTAAACACTGAAGCTTTCTTT.

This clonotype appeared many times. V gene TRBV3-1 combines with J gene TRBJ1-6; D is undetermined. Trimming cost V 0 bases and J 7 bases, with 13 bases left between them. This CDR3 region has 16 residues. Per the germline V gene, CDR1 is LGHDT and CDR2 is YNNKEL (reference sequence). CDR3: CASSQDYARRNSPLHF. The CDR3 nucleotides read TGTGCCAGCAGCCAAGATTATGCCAGGCGAAATTCACCCCTCCACTTT.

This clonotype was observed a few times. CDR3 protein: CASSNSGGAEETQYF. CDR3 nucleotide sequence: TGTGCCAGTAGTAATAGCGGGGGGGCCGAAGAGACCCAGTACTTC. V gene TRBV19 combines with J gene TRBJ2-5, with 11 bases identical to TRBD2. Germline assignment: CDR1 LNHDA and CDR2 SQIVND (reference sequence). This CDR3 spans 15 amino acids. Germline trimming cut 4 bases from V and 3 bases from J; bases unmatched to any gene: 4.

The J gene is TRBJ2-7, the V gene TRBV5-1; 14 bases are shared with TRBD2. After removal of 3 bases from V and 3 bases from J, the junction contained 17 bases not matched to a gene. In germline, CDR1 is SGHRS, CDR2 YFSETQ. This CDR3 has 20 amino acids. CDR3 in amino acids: CASSSPGLAGARKGDYEQYF. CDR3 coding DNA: TGCGCCAGCAGCTCGCCGGGACTAGCGGGGGCAAGGAAGGGGGACTACGAGCAGTACTTC.

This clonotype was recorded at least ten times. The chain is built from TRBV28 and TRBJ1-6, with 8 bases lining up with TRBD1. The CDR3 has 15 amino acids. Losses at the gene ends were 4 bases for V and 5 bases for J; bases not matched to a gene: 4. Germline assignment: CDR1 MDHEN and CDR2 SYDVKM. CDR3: CASSSRTGNNSPLHF. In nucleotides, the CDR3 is TGTGCCAGCAGTTCGAGGACAGGGAATAATTCACCCCTCCACTTT.

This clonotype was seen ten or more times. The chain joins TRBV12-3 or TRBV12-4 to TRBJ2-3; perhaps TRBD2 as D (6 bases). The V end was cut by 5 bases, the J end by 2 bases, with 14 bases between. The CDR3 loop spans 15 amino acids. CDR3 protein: CASSPPPGVTDTQYF. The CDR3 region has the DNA TGTGCCAGCAGTCCCCCCCCGGGAGTCACAGATACGCAGTATTTT.

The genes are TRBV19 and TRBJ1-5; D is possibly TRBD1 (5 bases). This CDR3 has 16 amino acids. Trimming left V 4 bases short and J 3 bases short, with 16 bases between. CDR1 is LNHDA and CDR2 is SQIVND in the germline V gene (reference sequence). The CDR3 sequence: CASSSGQQGPNQPQHF. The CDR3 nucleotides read TGTGCCAGTAGTAGCGGGCAGCAGGGACCCAATCAGCCCCAGCATTTT.

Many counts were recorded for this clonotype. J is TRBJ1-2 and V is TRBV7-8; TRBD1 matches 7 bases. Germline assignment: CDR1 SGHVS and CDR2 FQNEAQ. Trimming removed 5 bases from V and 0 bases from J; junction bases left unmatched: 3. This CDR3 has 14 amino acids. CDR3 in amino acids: CASSRDSANYGYTF. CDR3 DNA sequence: TGTGCCAGCAGCCGGGACAGCGCTAACTATGGCTACACCTTC.

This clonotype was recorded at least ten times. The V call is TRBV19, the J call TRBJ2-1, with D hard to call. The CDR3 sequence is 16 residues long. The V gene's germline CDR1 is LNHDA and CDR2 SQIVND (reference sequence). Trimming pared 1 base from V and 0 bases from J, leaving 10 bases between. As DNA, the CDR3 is TGTGCCAGTAGTATAGGGGTCGATAGCTCCTACAATGAGCAGTTCTTC. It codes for CASSIGVDSSYNEQFF.

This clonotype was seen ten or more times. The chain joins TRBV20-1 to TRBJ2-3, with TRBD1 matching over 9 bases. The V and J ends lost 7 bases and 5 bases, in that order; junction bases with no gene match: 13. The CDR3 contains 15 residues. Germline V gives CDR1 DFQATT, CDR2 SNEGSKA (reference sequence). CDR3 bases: TGCAGTGTCGACACAGGGGGCGCCTTTGGAGATACGCAGTATTTT. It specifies CSVDTGGAFGDTQYF.

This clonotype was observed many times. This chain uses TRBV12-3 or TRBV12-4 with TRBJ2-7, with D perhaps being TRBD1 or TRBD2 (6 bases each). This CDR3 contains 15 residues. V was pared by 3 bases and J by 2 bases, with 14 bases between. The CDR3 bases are TGTGCCAGCAGTTTTTGGGGGGCCAAAACCTACGAGCAGTACTTC. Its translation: CASSFWGAKTYEQYF.

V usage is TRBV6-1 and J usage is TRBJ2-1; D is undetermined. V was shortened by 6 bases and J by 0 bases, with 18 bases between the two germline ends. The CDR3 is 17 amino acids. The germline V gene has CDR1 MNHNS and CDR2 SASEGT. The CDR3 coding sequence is TGTGCCAGCAGCCGAAGCTTTTCGGCAAGCTCCTACAATGAGCAGTTCTTC. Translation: CASSRSFSASSYNEQFF.

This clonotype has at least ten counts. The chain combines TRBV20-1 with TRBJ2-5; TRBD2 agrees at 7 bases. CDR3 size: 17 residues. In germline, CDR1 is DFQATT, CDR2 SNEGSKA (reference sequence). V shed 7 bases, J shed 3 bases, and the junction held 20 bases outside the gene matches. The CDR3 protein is CSVTSVVSREDEETQYF. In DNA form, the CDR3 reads TGCAGTGTCACGAGTGTGGTTAGCCGGGAGGATGAAGAGACCCAGTACTTC.

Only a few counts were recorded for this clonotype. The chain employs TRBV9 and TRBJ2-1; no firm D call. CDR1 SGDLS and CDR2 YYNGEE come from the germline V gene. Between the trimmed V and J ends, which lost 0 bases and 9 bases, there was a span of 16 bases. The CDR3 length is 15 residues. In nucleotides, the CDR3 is TGTGCCAGCAGCGTAGTGGCTAATCTCAATGGTGAGCAGTTCTTC. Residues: CASSVVANLNGEQFF.

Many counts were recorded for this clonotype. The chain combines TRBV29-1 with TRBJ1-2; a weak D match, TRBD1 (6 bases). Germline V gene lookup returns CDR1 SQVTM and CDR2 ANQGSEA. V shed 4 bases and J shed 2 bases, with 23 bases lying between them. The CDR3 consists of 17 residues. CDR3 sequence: CSVVLLRPSTGNYGYTF. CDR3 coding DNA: TGCAGCGTTGTTCTGCTGAGACCCTCTACAGGGAACTATGGCTACACCTTC.

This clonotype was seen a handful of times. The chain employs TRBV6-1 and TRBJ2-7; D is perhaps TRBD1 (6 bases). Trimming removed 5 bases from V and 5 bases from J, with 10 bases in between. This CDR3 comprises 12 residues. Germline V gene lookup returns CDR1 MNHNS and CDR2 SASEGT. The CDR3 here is CASSSRGNEQYF. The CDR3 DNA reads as TGTGCCAGCAGTTCGAGGGGGAACGAGCAGTACTTC.